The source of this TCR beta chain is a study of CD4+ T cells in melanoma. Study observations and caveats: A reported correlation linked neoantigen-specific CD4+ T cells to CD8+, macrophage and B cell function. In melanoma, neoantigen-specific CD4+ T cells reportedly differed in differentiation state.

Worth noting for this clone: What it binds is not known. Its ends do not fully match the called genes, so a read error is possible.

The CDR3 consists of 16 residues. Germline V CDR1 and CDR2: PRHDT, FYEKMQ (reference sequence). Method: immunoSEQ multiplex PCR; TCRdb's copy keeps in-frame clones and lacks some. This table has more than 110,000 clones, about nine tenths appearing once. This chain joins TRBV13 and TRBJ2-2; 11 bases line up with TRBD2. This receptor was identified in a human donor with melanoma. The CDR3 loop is CASSLGLAGNTGELFF. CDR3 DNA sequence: TGTGCCAGCAGCCTAGGACTAGCGGGGAACACCGGGGAGCTGTTTTTT.